The rows below give T cell receptor beta chains drawn from one sample of a study of T cell responses to AZD1222 COVID-19 vaccine. The assay was immunoSEQ multiplex PCR, and TCRdb's table has in-frame clones only and misses some. The data show 150,000 to 200,000 clones, 85% to 95% seen once. Sample: peripheral blood, taken on day 0 of AZD1222 vaccination. These receptors all stem from an adult in good health. CDR3s include the opening cysteine and the closing phenylalanine or tryptophan. A D gene is named only where the DNA matches it firmly. Size tells how often a clone was seen (once, few, many) or the class of an expanded clone, and some rows leave it out.

J | size | D | V | DNA | CDR3
TRBJ2-7 | . | . | TRBV4-3 | TGCGCCAGCAGCCAACTTGGGGGCGTCTCCTACGAGCAGTACTTC | CASSQLGGVSYEQYF
TRBJ2-7 | . | TRBD1 | TRBV27 | TGTGCCAGCAGTTTCCAACAACAGGGGTACGAGCAGTACTTC | CASSFQQQGYEQYF
TRBJ1-6 | . | . | TRBV7-9 | TGTGCCAGCAGACCGCGGGACGGCGGTAATTCACCCCTCCACTTT | CASRPRDGGNSPLHF
TRBJ1-1 | . | . | TRBV7-2 | TGTGCCAGCAGTCAACAGGGAGCTATGAACACTGAAGCTTTCTTT | CASSQQGAMNTEAFF
TRBJ1-1 | . | . | TRBV1 | TGCACCAGCAGCCAAGGAGGGGGTGGCACTGAAGCTTTCTTT | CTSSQGGGGTEAFF
TRBJ2-3 | . | TRBD1 | TRBV4-1 | TGCGCCAGCAGCCGCCCCACAGGGGGTGCCACAGATACGCAGTATTTT | CASSRPTGGATDTQYF
TRBJ2-7 | . | TRBD1 | TRBV19 | TGTGCCAGTAGTATAGGGTCCGGGACAGGGAGCTCCTACGAGCAGTACTTC | CASSIGSGTGSSYEQYF
TRBJ1-1 | . | TRBD1 | TRBV4-1 | TGCGCCAGCAGCCCCGAAGGGGGCATGAACACTGAAGCTTTCTTT | CASSPEGGMNTEAFF
TRBJ1-2 | . | . | TRBV11-2 | TGTGCCAGCAGCCCAGGGAGCTATGGCTACACCTTC | CASSPGSYGYTF
TRBJ1-2 | once | . | TRBV5-1 | TGCGCCAGCAGCCGGGACACGTCGTTCTTTGGCTACACCTTC | CASSRDTSFFGYTF
TRBJ1-6 | . | . | TRBV7-8 | TGTGCCAGCAGCTTAGGGCAGGCGGGTTCACCCCTCCACTTT | CASSLGQAGSPLHF
TRBJ2-3 | . | . | TRBV5-5 | TGTGCCAGCTCGGACAGAAGAAGCACAGATACGCAGTATTTT | CASSDRRSTDTQYF
TRBJ1-1 | . | . | TRBV29-1 | TGCAGCGTTGAAAAATCGGGGGCCGGCACTGAAGCTTTCTTT | CSVEKSGAGTEAFF
TRBJ2-7 | . | . | TRBV7-8 | TGTGCCAGCGGTAGACGTGGGGCCACCTACGATGAGCAGTACTTC | CASGRRGATYDEQYF
TRBJ2-2 | . | . | TRBV6-4 | TGTGCCAGCAGTGAGCGGGCCCTCACCGGGGAGCTGTTTTTT | CASSERALTGELFF
TRBJ2-3 | . | . | TRBV5-4 | TGTGCCAGCAGCTTGAGGGGGGGCACAGATACGCAGTATTTT | CASSLRGGTDTQYF
TRBJ2-7 | . | . | TRBV11-2 | TGTGCCAGCAGCGCCCGCTCGGACTGGTCCTACGAGCAGTACTTC | CASSARSDWSYEQYF
TRBJ1-5 | . | . | TRBV6-1 | TGTGCCAGCAGTGAGGGGGGGCACCGCAATCAGCCCCAGCATTTT | CASSEGGHRNQPQHF
TRBJ1-1 | . | TRBD1 | TRBV7-9 | TGTGCCAGCAGCCCTGACAGGGGAGCGTACACTGAAGCTTTCTTT | CASSPDRGAYTEAFF
TRBJ2-7 | . | . | TRBV30 | TGTGCCCGGTCCAGTAACGAGCAGTACTTC | CARSSNEQYF
TRBJ2-5 | . | . | TRBV5-6 | TGTGCCAGCAGCTTGATCTCCGGGGAAGAGACCCAGTACTTC | CASSLISGEETQYF
TRBJ1-5 | . | . | TRBV6-4 | TGTGCCAGCAGTGATCAGGGAGGCAATCAGCCCCAGCATTTT | CASSDQGGNQPQHF
TRBJ1-2 | once | TRBD1 | TRBV5-5 | TGTGCCAGCAGCCCCCAGGGGGGAAACTATGGCTACACCTTC | CASSPQGGNYGYTF
TRBJ1-6 | . | . | TRBV30 | TGTGCCTGGAGTTTTAAACAGGGAACTGGAATGGCACCCCTCCACTTT | CAWSFKQGTGMAPLHF
TRBJ2-2 | . | TRBD2 | TRBV7-2 | TGTGCCAGCAGCTTAGCGGCTAGCGGGAGTGGCACCGGGGAGCTGTTTTTT | CASSLAASGSGTGELFF
TRBJ1-2 | . | . | TRBV4-2 | TGTGCCAGCAGCCAAGATCGCTCGGCCTATGGCTACACCTTC | CASSQDRSAYGYTF
TRBJ1-1 | . | TRBD1 | TRBV7-9 | TGTGCCAGCAGCTCCGGACAGGGGGCGCCCACTGAAGCTTTCTTT | CASSSGQGAPTEAFF
TRBJ2-5 | . | TRBD1 | TRBV7-7 | TGTGCTAGCAACACCGGGACAGGCCACCTAGAGACCCAGTACTTC | CASNTGTGHLETQYF
TRBJ2-7 | . | TRBD1 | TRBV10-1 | TGCGCCAGCAGCCGCACTCCGGGACAGGGAGGGGAGTACTTC | CASSRTPGQGGEYF
TRBJ2-5 | . | . | TRBV9 | TGTGCCAGCAGCCCTTCGGCGGGGTTGGGAGAGACCCAGTACTTC | CASSPSAGLGETQYF
TRBJ1-5 | . | TRBD1 | TRBV5-6 | TGTGCCAGCAGCATCGGTGGGACAGGGCCGGCGGAGGCCCAGCATTTT | CASSIGGTGPAEAQHF
TRBJ2-3 | . | . | TRBV28 | TGTGCCAGCAGCCCCCTTTCGGGTGGGGGCACAGATACGCAGTATTTT | CASSPLSGGGTDTQYF
TRBJ1-1 | . | . | TRBV5-4 | TGTGCCAGCGGCAAAGGTGGGAACACTGAAGCTTTCTTT | CASGKGGNTEAFF
TRBJ2-7 | . | TRBD1 | TRBV3-1/TRBV3-2 | TGTGCCAGCAGCCAAGAAGGGGGCCGCGAGCAGTACTTC | CASSQEGGREQYF
TRBJ1-5 | . | TRBD1 | TRBV7-6 | TGTGCCAGCAGCCCAGGGACAGATAGCAATCAGCCCCAGCATTTT | CASSPGTDSNQPQHF
TRBJ1-1 | . | . | TRBV6-6 | TGTGCCAGCAGTTTCATAGGGGCGGGGAACACTGAAGCTTTCTTT | CASSFIGAGNTEAFF
TRBJ1-2 | . | . | TRBV5-1 | TGCGCCAGCAGCTTGATTACGGGACACCCGGCAGGTGGCTACACCTTC | CASSLITGHPAGGYTF
TRBJ2-7 | once | TRBD1 | TRBV7-9 | TGTGCCAGCAGCTCAGGGGGGACAGGGAACGAGCAGTACTTC | CASSSGGTGNEQYF
TRBJ1-2 | . | . | TRBV19 | TGTGCCAGTAGTACACCCCCTCGGGGGGACTATGGCTACACCTTC | CASSTPPRGDYGYTF